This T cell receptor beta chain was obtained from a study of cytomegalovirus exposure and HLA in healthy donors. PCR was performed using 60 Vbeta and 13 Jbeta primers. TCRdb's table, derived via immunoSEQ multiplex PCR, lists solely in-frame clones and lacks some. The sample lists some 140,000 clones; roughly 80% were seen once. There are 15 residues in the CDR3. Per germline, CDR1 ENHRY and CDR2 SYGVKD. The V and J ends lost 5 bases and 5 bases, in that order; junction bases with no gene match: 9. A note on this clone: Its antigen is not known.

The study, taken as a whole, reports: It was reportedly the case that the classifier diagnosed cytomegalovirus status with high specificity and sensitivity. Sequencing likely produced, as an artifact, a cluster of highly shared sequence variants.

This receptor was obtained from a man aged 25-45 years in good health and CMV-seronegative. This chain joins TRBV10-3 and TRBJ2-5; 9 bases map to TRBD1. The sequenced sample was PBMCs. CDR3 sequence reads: CAISSLQGAKETQYF. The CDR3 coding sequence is TGTGCCATCAGTTCTTTACAGGGGGCGAAGGAGACCCAGTACTTC.